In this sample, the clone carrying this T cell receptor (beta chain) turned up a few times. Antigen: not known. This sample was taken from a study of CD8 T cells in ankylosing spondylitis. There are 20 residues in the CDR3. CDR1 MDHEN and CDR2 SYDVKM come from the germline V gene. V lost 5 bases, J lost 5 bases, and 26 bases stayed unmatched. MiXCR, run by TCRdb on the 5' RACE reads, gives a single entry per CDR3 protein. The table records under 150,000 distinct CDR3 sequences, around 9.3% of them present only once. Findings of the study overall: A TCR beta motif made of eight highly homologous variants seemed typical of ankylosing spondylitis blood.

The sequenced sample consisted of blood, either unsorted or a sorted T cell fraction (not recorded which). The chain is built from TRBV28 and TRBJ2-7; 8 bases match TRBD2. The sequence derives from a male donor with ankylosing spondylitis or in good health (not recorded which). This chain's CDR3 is CASSDRDANSRGGRRNEQYF. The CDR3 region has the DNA TGTGCCAGCAGTGACCGGGACGCTAATTCCCGGGGGGGCCGGAGGAACGAGCAGTACTTC.